Each of the 10 T cell receptor beta chains below was sequenced from the same sample in a study of T-cell memory formation after mild COVID-19. TCRdb reprocessed the 5' RACE reads with MiXCR, giving one entry per CDR3 protein. Among about 320,000 distinct CDR3 sequences listed, roughly 13% were seen once. The sample consisted of PBMCs or a T cell subset sorted from them (not recorded which). These receptors came from a man aged 18 to 30 who had mild COVID-19 (a few samples of this study predate the infection). Cell type and time point are not known.

The DNA of the CDR3 is TGTGCCAGCAGCTACCTAGGAGGGGATACGCAGTATTTT. Amino acid sequence: CASSYLGGDTQYF. J is TRBJ2-3 and V is TRBV7-2, with a tentative D call TRBD2 (6 bases). The CDR3 has 13 amino acids. Germline CDR1 and CDR2: SGHTA and FQGNSA. V was cut by 4 bases and J by 6 bases, with 11 bases left in between.

This clonotype was seen a handful of times. The chain is built from TRBV28 and TRBJ1-5; 8 bases are a match to TRBD1. Germline CDR1 MDHEN, CDR2 SYDVKM. The CDR3 is 13 residues long. V shed 6 bases, J shed 10 bases, and the junction held 8 bases outside the gene matches. CDR3 amino acids: CASRSDRVGPQHF. CDR3 DNA: TGTGCCAGCAGGTCGGACAGGGTAGGCCCCCAGCATTTT. Full variable domain (remainder filled in from reference TRBV28 and TRBJ1-5): DVKVTQSSRYLVKRTGEKVFLECVQDMDHENMFWYRQDPGLGLRLIYFSYDVKMKEKGDIPEGYSVSREKKERFSLILESASTNQTSMYLCASRSDRVGPQHFGDGTRLSIL.

The rearrangement links TRBV21-1 to TRBJ2-3. TRBV21-1 has pseudogene status. This CDR3 is built from 15 residues. CDR3 region: CASSKGCMSSDTQYF. CDR3 nucleotides: TGTGCCAGCAGCAAAGGCTGCATGTCTTCAGATACGCAGTATTTT.

The rearrangement joins TRBV28 to TRBJ1-2; possibly TRBD1 for D (6 bases). Germline V gene sequence: CDR1 MDHEN, CDR2 SYDVKM. V was pared by 3 bases and J by 6 bases, with 11 bases between. The CDR3 loop spans 13 amino acids. The CDR3 DNA is TGTGCCAGCAGTTTGGGGGGGCATCATGGCTACACCTTC. Protein: CASSLGGHHGYTF.

This clonotype was detected only once. This chain joins TRBV12-5 and TRBJ1-4, with D hard to call. The V gene's germline CDR1 is LGHNT and CDR2 FRNRAP. Trimming removed 4 bases from V and 0 bases from J, with 12 bases in between. This CDR3 is built from 16 residues. CDR3 nucleotide sequence: TGTGCTAGTGGTTGGGGAGACTCTTCAACTAATGAAAAACTGTTTTTT. Its translation: CASGWGDSSTNEKLFF.

The chain recombines TRBV6-2 or TRBV6-3 with TRBJ2-1, with TRBD2 matching 8 bases. J lost 5 bases, V lost 6 bases, and 9 bases had no gene match. CDR3 length equals 15 residues. Germline lookup yields CDR1 MNHEY and CDR2 SVGEGT. CDR3 nucleotide sequence: TGTGCCAGCAGCGAGGGCGGGGGGTCGAACAATGAGCAGTTCTTC. It encodes CASSEGGGSNNEQFF.

V gene TRBV3-1 combines with J gene TRBJ2-3, with D possibly called TRBD1 or TRBD2 (5 bases each). CDR3 length equals 16 residues. V gave up 4 bases and J gave up 3 bases, with 17 bases separating them. Germline lookup yields CDR1 LGHDT and CDR2 YNNKEL (reference sequence). In DNA, the CDR3 is TGTGCCAGCAGCCGCCGAGGGGCAGGGAGAACAGATACGCAGTATTTT. Protein product: CASSRRGAGRTDTQYF.

The chain links TRBV4-3 to TRBJ2-2; D perhaps matches TRBD2 (6 bases). V dropped 2 bases and J dropped 4 bases, with 14 bases sitting between them. CDR3 length equals 16 residues. Per the germline V gene, CDR1 is LGHNA and CDR2 is YSLEER. The CDR3 region is CASSQPWAGSTGELFF. In nucleotides, the CDR3 is TGCGCCAGCAGCCAACCCTGGGCGGGGTCCACCGGGGAGCTGTTTTTT.

The chain uses TRBV14 and TRBJ1-1; D might be TRBD1 (6 bases). V lost 3 bases, J lost 6 bases, and 14 bases lay in between. Germline lookup yields CDR1 SGHDN and CDR2 FVKESK. The CDR3 is 14 amino acids. The CDR3 here is CASSHRGAGSEAFF. CDR3 coding DNA: TGTGCCAGCAGCCATAGGGGGGCAGGCTCTGAAGCTTTCTTT.

V is TRBV2 and J is TRBJ1-5, with D unresolved. The CDR3 is made up of 14 amino acids. CDR1 is SNHLY, CDR2 FYNNEI, per germline. V lost 7 bases to trimming and J lost 4 bases, with 14 bases between them. The CDR3 sequence is CASNSVSENQPQHF. The CDR3 DNA sequence: TGTGCCAGCAACAGCGTATCAGAGAATCAGCCCCAGCATTTT. The entire variable domain, with the rest obtained from reference TRBV2 and TRBJ1-5, is as follows: EPEVTQTPSHQVTQMGQEVILRCVPISNHLYFYWYRQILGQKVEFLVSFYNNEISEKSEIFDDQFSVERPDGSNFTLKIRSTKLEDSAMYFCASNSVSENQPQHFGDGTRLSIL.